The 28 T cell receptor beta chains in this list originate from one sample, sequenced in a study of blood T cells in healthy people across ages. A second roughly 6 to 12 cycle PCR used barcoded and J-beta primers. MiXCR, applied by TCRdb to the 5' RACE reads, yields one record per CDR3 protein. The table includes around 1,900,000 distinct CDR3 sequences, about two fifths detected once. Sequencing was carried out using blood. All receptors derive from a human donor in good health.

This clonotype has only a few counts. CDR3 residues: CATSDLKGMVSEQFF. The DNA of the CDR3 is TGTGCCACCAGTGATTTAAAGGGAATGGTGAGTGAGCAGTTCTTC. The chain couples TRBV24-1 to TRBJ2-1; no reliable D call. The CDR3 is 15 residues long. Trimming removed 1 base at V and 9 bases at J, with 15 bases between. Germline lookup yields CDR1 KGHDR and CDR2 SFDVKD.

This clonotype was detected only once. The chain uses TRBV5-1 and TRBJ2-5, with D maybe TRBD2 (6 bases). The CDR3 sequence is 14 residues long. The germline gives CDR1 SGHRS, CDR2 YFSETQ. V was shortened by 1 base and J by 3 bases, with 10 bases between the two germline ends. The CDR3 region has the DNA TGCGCCAGCAGCTTGTCGTCTAGCGAAGAGACCCAGTACTTC. Its protein product is CASSLSSSEETQYF.

As for this clonotype: The junction departs from germline at one end; a sequencing error may be responsible. This sequence joins TRBV11-3 and TRBJ2-7; weak D call: TRBD2 (5 bases). Germline CDR1 and CDR2: SGHNT and YENEEA. The CDR3 covers 14 residues. The CDR3 protein is CACSLSGSSYEQYF. The CDR3 region has the DNA TGTGCCTGCAGCTTATCGGGGAGCTCCTACGAGCAGTACTTC. Supplemented by reference TRBV11-3 and TRBJ2-7, the full variable domain reads EAGVVQSPRYKIIEKKQPVAFWCNPISGHNTLYWYLQNLGQGPELLIRYENEEAVDDSQLPKDRFSAERLKGVDSTLKIQPAELGDSAVYLCACSLSGSSYEQYFGPGTRLTVT.

The chain is built from TRBV4-3 and TRBJ1-2; D ambiguous. From germline, CDR1 is LGHNA and CDR2 YSLEER. The CDR3 has 15 amino acids. The V and J ends lost 0 bases and 5 bases respectively, with 13 bases between them. The CDR3 is CASSQDRVRSYGYTF. The CDR3 DNA follows: TGCGCCAGCAGCCAAGATAGGGTCCGTAGTTATGGCTACACCTTC.

This clonotype was counted a single time. The chain carries TRBV7-9 and TRBJ2-1, with TRBD1 matching 8 bases. Germline CDR1 and CDR2: SEHNR and FQNEAQ (reference sequence). This CDR3 is built from 15 residues. V lost 4 bases to trimming and J lost 5 bases; unmatched junction nucleotides: 7. CDR3 sequence reads: CASSSTGQVNNEQFF. The CDR3 DNA reads as TGTGCCAGCAGCTCCACGGGACAGGTCAACAATGAGCAGTTCTTC.

This clonotype occurred a few times. Relative to the germline gene, one junction end is altered; a read error may explain this. The gene calls are TRBV5-1 and TRBJ2-4; 7 positions agree with TRBD1. The CDR3 consists of 13 residues. Germline CDR1 and CDR2: SGHRS and YFSETQ. CDR3 DNA: TGCGCCAGCGGCTTGAGGGGGCTGGGCATTCAGTACTTC. It specifies CASGLRGLGIQYF.

This clonotype appeared many times. The chain links TRBV5-8 to TRBJ1-1; D is unresolved. The CDR3 runs to 14 residues. Germline V gene data show CDR1 as SGHTS and CDR2 as YDEGEE. The V end was cut by 0 bases, the J end by 0 bases, with 6 bases between. CDR3 region: CASSLDLLNTEAFF. The CDR3 nucleotides are TGTGCCAGCAGCTTGGATCTCCTGAACACTGAAGCTTTCTTT.

On this clonotype itself: The junction and the germline gene differ at one end; a read error may be behind it. The rearrangement links TRBV5-1 to TRBJ1-1, with no clear D. The CDR3 length is 13 residues. Germline CDR1 SGHRS, CDR2 YFSETQ. In DNA, the CDR3 is TGTGCCAGCAGCTTGTTCGGGGACACTGAAGCTTTCTTT. It encodes CASSLFGDTEAFF.

The rearrangement links TRBV12-3 or TRBV12-4 to TRBJ2-1; 10 nucleotides match TRBD2. The CDR3 has 15 amino acids. The V and J ends lost 2 bases and 7 bases, in that order; junction bases with no gene match: 5. The DNA of the CDR3 is TGTGCCAGCAGTTTATCGAGCGGGGGGGCGAATGAGCAGTTCTTC. It translates to CASSLSSGGANEQFF.

V and J are TRBV12-3 or TRBV12-4 and TRBJ2-1; 11 bases fit TRBD1. CDR3 size: 13 residues. The V segment lost 7 bases and the J segment 9 bases; nucleotides outside the gene matches: 5. The CDR3 here is CASTWGTGGEQFF. The CDR3 coding sequence is TGTGCCAGCACCTGGGGGACAGGGGGTGAGCAGTTCTTC.

The chain uses TRBV6-1 and TRBJ1-2; D ambiguous. Germline V gives CDR1 MNHNS, CDR2 SASEGT. CDR3 size: 13 residues. V was trimmed by 1 base and J by 5 bases, leaving 8 bases between them. CDR3 residues: CASSEGRRYGYTF. The DNA for the CDR3 is TGTGCCAGCAGTGAAGGCAGGCGGTATGGCTACACCTTC.

The chain couples TRBV20-1 to TRBJ2-1; D tentatively reads TRBD1 or TRBD2 (7 bases each). The length of the CDR3 is 15 residues. Germline lookup yields CDR1 DFQATT and CDR2 SNEGSKA (reference sequence). V was shortened by 1 base and J by 9 bases, with 19 bases between the two germline ends. CDR3 in DNA: TGCAGTGCTAGAGCCGCGGGGGAACAGGGGAGTGAGCAGTTCTTC. Encoded protein: CSARAAGEQGSEQFF.

This clonotype was found a few times. This chain links TRBV5-1 with TRBJ2-7; TRBD1 is a possible D gene (5 bases). With 0 bases removed from V and 6 bases from J, the gap between germline ends came to 13 bases. Germline lookup yields CDR1 SGHRS and CDR2 YFSETQ. The CDR3 runs to 14 residues. CDR3 loop: CASSLGFVRGEQYF. CDR3 DNA: TGCGCCAGCAGCTTGGGTTTTGTAAGGGGCGAGCAGTACTTC.

This clonotype was counted a few times. The chain employs TRBV7-2 and TRBJ2-5; 8 nucleotides match TRBD2. The CDR3 spans 16 residues. The germline V gene encodes CDR1 SGHTA and CDR2 FQGNSA. J was trimmed by 3 bases and V by 2 bases; bases with no gene match: 8. The CDR3 DNA reads as TGTGCCAGCAGCTTAACTAGTTTGCGGGGGGAAGAGACCCAGTACTTC. Its protein product is CASSLTSLRGEETQYF.

The chain couples TRBV10-3 to TRBJ2-7; D ambiguous. Germline V gene data show CDR1 as ENHRY and CDR2 as SYGVKD. CDR3 length equals 12 residues. The V end lost 11 bases, the J end lost 2 bases, and 13 bases lay between the germline ends. The CDR3 sequence is CASGSQTYEQYF. The CDR3 DNA is TGTGCCTCTGGCAGCCAAACCTACGAGCAGTACTTC.

This clonotype showed up just a few times. The chain carries TRBV12-3 or TRBV12-4 and TRBJ2-7; tentatively, D is TRBD1 (5 bases). This CDR3 comprises 14 residues. Trimming removed 3 bases at V and 3 bases at J, with 12 bases between. The CDR3 DNA is TGTGCCAGCAGTTTTGGACATGGGGTCTACGAGCAGTACTTC. This codes for CASSFGHGVYEQYF.

The rearrangement links TRBV4-3 to TRBJ1-4; no firm D call. Germline-derived CDR1 and CDR2 are LGHNA and YSLEER. V was pared by 0 bases and J by 5 bases, with 7 bases between. The CDR3 is 14 amino acids. As DNA, the CDR3 is TGCGCCAGCAGCCAAGAAGTCCGGAATGAAAAACTGTTTTTT. Its translation is CASSQEVRNEKLFF.

This clonotype was counted between two and nine times. CDR3 bases: TGCGCCAGCAGCCAAGGTTCCATCTCCTACGAGCAGTACTTC. As protein: CASSQGSISYEQYF. The rearrangement links TRBV4-1 to TRBJ2-7, with D uncertain. The length of the CDR3 is 14 residues. CDR1 and CDR2 (germline): MGHRA, YSYEKL. Trimming removed 1 base at V and 0 bases at J, with 7 bases between.

This chain uses TRBV9 with TRBJ1-2; 7 nucleotides align to TRBD1. Trimming at V came to 3 bases and at J to 8 bases, leaving 13 bases not matched to a gene. The CDR3 covers 15 residues. Germline loops: CDR1 SGDLS, CDR2 YYNGEE. The CDR3 region is CASSESTGLGYGYTF. CDR3 sequence (DNA): TGTGCCAGCAGCGAGTCGACAGGGTTAGGGTACGGCTACACCTTC.

This clonotype has only a few counts. This chain links TRBV29-1 with TRBJ2-3; D unresolved. The CDR3 sequence is 13 residues long. CDR1 SQVTM and CDR2 ANQGSEA come from the germline V gene. Trimming cost V 2 bases and J 4 bases, with 10 bases left between them. Here the CDR3 reads CSVEYEQPDTQYF. As DNA, the CDR3 is TGCAGCGTTGAATACGAACAGCCAGATACGCAGTATTTT.

This clonotype was detected a few times. The gene calls are TRBV9 and TRBJ2-7; D not resolved. The CDR3 totals 14 residues. V was clipped by 4 bases and J by 2 bases, with 13 bases between them. Germline loops: CDR1 SGDLS, CDR2 YYNGEE. The CDR3 loop is CASSHSPETYEQYF. The DNA for the CDR3 is TGTGCCAGCAGCCATTCCCCCGAGACCTACGAGCAGTACTTC.

V and J are TRBV4-2 and TRBJ1-6, with no clear D. V was pared by 0 bases and J by 2 bases, with 11 bases between. Germline CDR1 LGHNA, CDR2 YNFKEQ. CDR3 length equals 17 residues. The CDR3 bases are TGTGCCAGCAGCCAAGAAGGAAGGACGGCCTATAATTCACCCCTCCACTTT. Protein: CASSQEGRTAYNSPLHF.

The chain is built from TRBV11-2 and TRBJ2-1; no reliable D call. Trimming took 4 bases from V and 0 from J, leaving 16 bases between them. The germline CDR1 and CDR2 sequences are SGHAT and FQNNGV. This CDR3 region has 17 residues. Written as DNA, the CDR3 is TGTGCCAGCAGCTCCATATTAGGGCGCAGCTCCTACAATGAGCAGTTCTTC. The encoded protein is CASSSILGRSSYNEQFF.

This clonotype was detected many times. The rearrangement uses TRBV7-3 and TRBJ2-1; D call uncertain. The CDR3 covers 15 residues. V lost 5 bases, J lost 4 bases, and 15 bases lay in between. Germline values: CDR1 SGHTA, CDR2 FQGTGA. CDR3 in DNA: TGTGCCAGCAGCCCGAATCCGACAATTTACAATGAGCAGTTCTTC. It specifies CASSPNPTIYNEQFF.

The chain joins TRBV7-8 to TRBJ1-4; D not resolved. Germline assignment: CDR1 SGHVS and CDR2 FQNEAQ. V was pared by 5 bases and J by 0 bases, with 10 bases between. The CDR3 is 15 residues long. The CDR3 is CASSDPVTTNEKLFF. In DNA form, the CDR3 reads TGTGCCAGCAGCGACCCAGTTACAACTAATGAAAAACTGTTTTTT.

The chain is built from TRBV12-3 or TRBV12-4 and TRBJ2-3, with D tentatively TRBD1 or TRBD2 (6 bases each). The CDR3 runs to 17 residues. Deletions cut 5 bases from V and 1 base from J, with 19 bases between. CDR3 loop: CASSPSSPGARTDTQYF. DNA for the CDR3: TGTGCCAGCAGTCCCAGCTCTCCGGGGGCCCGCACAGATACGCAGTATTTT.

This sequence joins TRBV21-1 and TRBJ1-5. TRBV21-1 is described as a pseudogene. The CDR3 loop spans 15 amino acids. CDR3 protein: CASRDVRTRYQPQHF. CDR3 DNA: TGTGCCAGCAGGGATGTAAGGACTCGTTATCAGCCCCAGCATTTT.

This clonotype was seen a few times. V usage is TRBV12-3 or TRBV12-4 and J usage is TRBJ1-1; TRBD1 matches at 7 bases. The ends lost 1 base at V and 8 bases at J; junction bases unmatched: 7. This CDR3 is built from 14 residues. The CDR3 DNA reads as TGTGCCAGCAGTTTAGGGTCGACAGGGCCGGAAGCTTTCTTT. Protein sequence: CASSLGSTGPEAFF.